The 2 T cell receptor beta chains below all came from one sample that was sequenced in a study of cytomegalovirus exposure and HLA in healthy donors. It was with 60 Vbeta and 13 Jbeta primers that the PCR ran. Sequenced by immunoSEQ multiplex PCR; TCRdb stores in-frame clones only, minus some. Among 150,000 to 200,000 clones listed, under 90% were seen once. The sample was PBMCs. The receptors were sampled from a man in his thirties or forties in good health and CMV-seropositive.

This clone was detected only a few times. V and J are TRBV2 and TRBJ1-4, with a tentative D call TRBD1 (6 bases). With 6 bases removed from V and 6 bases from J, the gap between germline ends came to 14 bases. Germline V CDR1 and CDR2: SNHLY, FYNNEI. This CDR3 spans 14 amino acids. For the CDR3, the DNA is TGTGCCAGCAGATACAGGGTTAGGGATGAAAAACTGTTTTTT. This encodes CASRYRVRDEKLFF.

The V and J genes are TRBV2 and TRBJ1-1; 9 bases agree with TRBD1. This CDR3 contains 16 residues. V trimming: 7 bases; J trimming: 0 bases; junction bases outside the gene matches: 9. From germline, CDR1 is SNHLY and CDR2 FYNNEI. CDR3 DNA: TGTGCCAGCAAGAGGATCGGGACAGGGATGAACACTGAAGCTTTCTTT. It yields the protein CASKRIGTGMNTEAFF. Based on the CDR3 plus reference TRBV2 and TRBJ1-1, the full variable domain is EPEVTQTPSHQVTQMGQEVILRCVPISNHLYFYWYRQILGQKVEFLVSFYNNEISEKSEIFDDQFSVERPDGSNFTLKIRSTKLEDSAMYFCASKRIGTGMNTEAFFGQGTRLTVV.